This T cell receptor beta chain was sequenced for a study of T cell changes during pregnancy in multiple sclerosis. Method: immunoSEQ multiplex PCR; TCRdb's copy keeps in-frame clones and lacks some. The sample contains just under 80,000 clones, just under 95% of which appear only once. The clonotype originates from a female donor with multiple sclerosis, enrolled in a pregnancy study. Sequenced material: peripheral blood, taken in the first trimester of pregnancy.

CDR3 loop: CASSLSGSSYNEQFF. The DNA for the CDR3 is TGTGCCAGCAGCCTTAGCGGGAGCTCCTACAATGAGCAGTTCTTC. This rearrangement joins TRBV7-3 to TRBJ2-1, with TRBD2 matching over 9 bases. Trimming cost V 5 bases and J 0 bases; bases outside gene matches: 2. This CDR3 region has 15 residues. Looked up from germline, CDR1 is SGHTA and CDR2 is FQGTGA.